The clone carrying this T cell receptor beta chain has a handful of counts. Its target is unknown. Quantitative barcoded 5'-RACE was used to prepare TCR beta libraries. TCRdb used MiXCR to reprocess the 5' RACE reads, holding one entry per CDR3 protein. The profile covers 350,000 to 550,000 distinct CDR3 sequences, with about 25% appearing a single time and roughly 1% taken by the ten largest. These data belong to a study of CD8 T cells in ankylosing spondylitis. Study-wide findings and caveats: Relatively scarce in peripheral blood, disease-linked clones were CD8+. Blood from ankylosing spondylitis patients appeared to carry a characteristic eight-variant TCR beta motif. Earlier work had already found some motif variants in reactive arthritis synovial fluid and blood. Matched ankylosing spondylitis synovial fluid reportedly showed significant enrichment of disease-linked clones.

Per germline, CDR1 MDHEN and CDR2 SYDVKM. The CDR3 runs 15 residues. Deletions cut 6 bases from V and 2 bases from J, with 16 bases between. Input material: blood, either unsorted or a sorted T cell fraction (not recorded which). The sequence came from a male donor with ankylosing spondylitis. The chain is built from TRBV28 and TRBJ1-1; D is uncertain. The CDR3 nucleotides are TGTGCCAGCAGCCGCGCAGGTGGGGATAACACTGAAGCTTTCTTT. It encodes CASSRAGGDNTEAFF.